These 13 T cell receptor beta chains came from one sample sequenced in a study of cytomegalovirus exposure and HLA in healthy donors. 13 Jbeta primers and 60 Vbeta primers were used for the PCR. Sequencing used immunoSEQ multiplex PCR; TCRdb keeps in-frame clones, though not all of them. The table has under 45,000 clones, approximately 75% seen once. The specimen was PBMCs. All receptors come from a man aged 25 to 45 in good health and CMV-seronegative.

The CDR3 loop reads CAWSVWGGVLSTEAFF. The CDR3 region has the DNA TGTGCCTGGAGTGTATGGGGGGGCGTACTATCCACTGAAGCTTTCTTT. The chain carries TRBV30 and TRBJ1-1, with D possibly matching TRBD1 (6 bases). The CDR3 is made up of 16 amino acids. Trimming stripped 0 bases from V and 4 bases from J, with 18 bases between. CDR1 is GTSNPN, CDR2 SVGIG, per germline (reference sequence).

This chain uses TRBV19 with TRBJ1-1; 10 nucleotides align to TRBD1. V was clipped by 4 bases and J by 5 bases; unmatched bases: 4. CDR3 length: 14 amino acids. Looked up from germline, CDR1 is LNHDA and CDR2 is SQIVND (reference sequence). The CDR3 reads CASSSGTGATEAFF. The CDR3 bases are TGTGCCAGTAGTAGCGGGACAGGGGCAACTGAAGCTTTCTTT.

The chain has TRBV7-2 and TRBJ2-4, with 8 bases identical to TRBD1. The CDR3 sequence is 13 residues long. V dropped 6 bases and J dropped 9; count of bases not matched to a gene: 7. CDR1 and CDR2 (germline): SGHTA, FQGNSA. The CDR3 sequence is CASRPGGSVIQYF. In nucleotides, the CDR3 is TGTGCCAGCAGACCAGGGGGCTCGGTCATTCAGTACTTC.

This sequence joins TRBV29-1 and TRBJ2-1; D gene unclear. Trimming stripped 4 bases from V and 8 bases from J, with 6 bases between. The length of the CDR3 is 10 residues. Germline CDR1 is SQVTM and CDR2 is ANQGSEA. CDR3: CSVVAYEQFF. The CDR3, as DNA: TGCAGCGTTGTGGCCTATGAGCAGTTCTTC.

The V call is TRBV2, the J call TRBJ2-2; TRBD1 matches at 8 bases. This CDR3 contains 14 residues. The V gene's germline CDR1 is SNHLY and CDR2 FYNNEI. Unmatched junction bases numbered 10, after V lost 11 bases and J lost 5 bases. The CDR3 DNA sequence: TGTGCCGGAGGACAGGGTCTCTCTACCGGGGAGCTGTTTTTT. This gives the protein CAGGQGLSTGELFF.

The chain recombines TRBV6-1 with TRBJ2-1, with 10 bases identical to TRBD2. The V gene's germline CDR1 is MNHNS and CDR2 SASEGT. CDR3 length equals 16 residues. Trimming cost V 2 bases and J 3 bases; bases outside gene matches: 4. In DNA form, the CDR3 reads TGTGCCAGCAGTGAATGGGCTAGCGGGGGCTACAATGAGCAGTTCTTC. This codes for CASSEWASGGYNEQFF.

Comments on this clone: The same CDR3 is also encoded by other DNA sequences in this sample. V is TRBV30 and J is TRBJ2-7, with D possibly matching TRBD1 (6 bases). V was clipped by 0 bases and J by 3 bases, with 6 bases between them. This CDR3 has 12 amino acids. Germline V gene lookup returns CDR1 GTSNPN and CDR2 SVGIG (reference sequence). The CDR3 DNA follows: TGTGCCTGGAGTGTACAGGGCTACGAGCAGTACTTC. Its protein product is CAWSVQGYEQYF.

The CDR3 is CASTFGYNEQFF. The CDR3 DNA follows: TGTGCCAGCACCTTCGGCTACAATGAGCAGTTCTTC. The chain links TRBV7-2 to TRBJ2-1; no clear D gene. CDR1 and CDR2 from the germline V gene are SGHTA and FQGNSA. V was shortened by 7 bases and J by 3 bases, with 7 bases between the two germline ends. The length of the CDR3 is 12 residues.

J is TRBJ2-7 and V is TRBV6-5, with TRBD2 matching over 8 bases. Trimming took 2 bases from V and 0 from J; bases not matched to a gene: 0. The germline gives CDR1 MNHEY, CDR2 SVGAGI. The CDR3 length is 14 residues. CDR3 residues: CASSYGTSSYEQYF. In DNA, the CDR3 is TGTGCCAGCAGTTACGGGACTAGCTCCTACGAGCAGTACTTC.

The chain links TRBV9 to TRBJ2-5; 7 bases agree with TRBD1. Germline V CDR1 and CDR2: SGDLS, YYNGEE. The trim removed 5 bases at V and 4 bases at J, leaving 11 bases unmatched. The CDR3 loop spans 15 amino acids. The CDR3: CASSHTGDIRETQYF. The CDR3 coding sequence is TGTGCCAGCAGTCATACAGGGGACATTAGAGAGACCCAGTACTTC.

This sequence joins TRBV9 and TRBJ2-5, with 14 bases lining up with TRBD2. The CDR3 totals 19 residues. V lost 3 bases to trimming and J lost 4 bases; unmatched junction nucleotides: 14. In germline, CDR1 is SGDLS, CDR2 YYNGEE. In DNA form, the CDR3 reads TGTGCCAGCAGCGCCCTTGGACTGACTAGCGGGAGGGCCGTAGAGACCCAGTACTTC. Translation: CASSALGLTSGRAVETQYF.

The chain is built from TRBV2 and TRBJ2-5, with TRBD2 matching 13 bases. The J call is in doubt because the DNA end fits TRBJ2-7 better. Germline V gives CDR1 SNHLY, CDR2 FYNNEI. This CDR3 is built from 18 residues. CDR3 in amino acids: CASSEVGLAGERRYEQYF. The CDR3 DNA is TGTGCCAGCAGTGAAGTCGGACTAGCGGGAGAAAGGAGGTACGAGCAGTACTTC.

This clone turned up a few times. The chain carries TRBV15 and TRBJ1-4, with D possibly being TRBD1 (6 bases). Germline V gives CDR1 LNHNV, CDR2 YYDKDF (reference sequence). The CDR3 has 17 amino acids. V dropped 0 bases and J dropped 0 bases, with 11 bases sitting between them. The CDR3 loop reads CATSRDVGGATNEKLFF. CDR3 in DNA: TGTGCCACCAGCAGAGATGTTGGGGGCGCAACTAATGAAAAACTGTTTTTT.